This T cell receptor (beta chain) comes out of a study of T-cell memory formation after mild COVID-19. V trimming: 5 bases; J trimming: 3 bases; junction bases outside the gene matches: 9. The V gene's germline CDR1 is SGHVS and CDR2 FQNEAQ. The CDR3 consists of 15 residues. TCRdb reanalysed the 5' RACE reads using MiXCR and keeps one entry per CDR3 protein. The sample has over 120,000 distinct CDR3 sequences, less than 20% seen once; the top ten hold around 2.5%. By its share, this clonotype is medium-sized (0.01 to 0.1%). V and J are TRBV7-8 and TRBJ2-7; 8 bases align to TRBD1. The sample comprised PBMCs or a T cell subset sorted from them (not recorded which). This sequence was found in an adult woman who had mild COVID-19 (a few samples of this study predate the infection). Cell type and time point are not known. The CDR3 DNA is TGTGCCAGCAGCAACCTGGCGGGACAGGTCTACGAGCAGTACTTC. The encoded protein is CASSNLAGQVYEQYF.